Below, 12 T cell receptor beta chains from the same sample are listed, as sequenced in a study of beta chain features in type 1 diabetes (dated by TCRdb to the late 2010s). Results and caveats for the whole study, not just this receptor: Type 1 diabetes patients showed a moderate but significant shortening of TCRB CDR3 length in all four CD4+ subsets.

Libraries were built with the immunoSEQ multiplex PCR assay. The High Capacity cDNA Reverse Transcription Kit was used to reverse transcribe all of the isolated RNA, meaning that expressed TCRB transcripts were what got sequenced. The table was pulled from immuneACCESS by TCRdb, which kept in-frame rearrangements only. Such tables lose some clones; where checked, under half of the loss comes from unresolved V genes, and the rest has no known cause. Within this sample are 95,000 to 110,000 clones, with under 30% of them counted one time only. The leading ten clones occupy roughly 0.5% of the sample. Their antigen targets remain unknown. The specimen was central memory CD4+ T cells from blood. These receptors originate from a woman aged 18-29 years with type 1 diabetes.

In this sample, this clone turned up a few times. The genes are TRBV5-1 and TRBJ1-4; TRBD1 matches 7 bases. With V trimmed by 4 bases and J by 0 bases, 6 bases remained unmatched. Germline V gene data show CDR1 as SGHRS and CDR2 as YFSETQ. This CDR3 spans 16 amino acids. This CDR3 is CASSLRQGTTNEKLFF. CDR3 coding DNA: TGCGCCAGCAGCCTCCGACAGGGTACAACTAATGAAAAACTGTTTTTT.

The chain couples TRBV28 to TRBJ1-1, with D maybe TRBD1 (6 bases). Trimming pared 6 bases from V and 0 bases from J, leaving 11 bases between. Germline loops: CDR1 MDHEN, CDR2 SYDVKM. This CDR3 region has 14 residues. DNA of the CDR3: TGTGCCAGCAGGACAGGTACCCTGAACACTGAAGCTTTCTTT. This codes for CASRTGTLNTEAFF. The whole variable domain, filled in from reference TRBV28 and TRBJ1-1, reads DVKVTQSSRYLVKRTGEKVFLECVQDMDHENMFWYRQDPGLGLRLIYFSYDVKMKEKGDIPEGYSVSREKKERFSLILESASTNQTSMYLCASRTGTLNTEAFFGQGTRLTVV.

This clone has only a few counts. J is TRBJ1-1 and V is TRBV30; 9 bases are shared with TRBD1. This CDR3 region has 14 residues. Germline lookup yields CDR1 GTSNPN and CDR2 SVGIG (reference sequence). Trimming at V came to 2 bases and at J to 4 bases, leaving 5 bases not matched to a gene. The CDR3 nucleotides read TGTGCCTGGAGTAGGGGGGACAGGGCCACTGAAGCTTTCTTT. Translating gives CAWSRGDRATEAFF.

The table lists this clone with a few counts. The chain carries TRBV5-5 and TRBJ1-1, with TRBD1 as a possible D gene (5 bases). CDR1 and CDR2 from the germline V gene are SGHKS and YYEKEE (reference sequence). The CDR3 length is 12 residues. Trimming removed 1 base from V and 11 bases from J, with 12 bases in between. The CDR3 nucleotides read TGTGCCAGCAGCTTGTCCCCGACAGTGGCTTTCTTT. This translates into CASSLSPTVAFF.

The genes are TRBV11-2 and TRBJ2-2, with 12 bases identical to TRBD2. The junction had 5 bases not matched to a gene; V was cut back by 5 bases and J by 4 bases. In germline, CDR1 is SGHAT, CDR2 FQNNGV. The CDR3 contains 16 residues. The CDR3 loop reads CASSQQLAGGTGELFF. DNA for the CDR3: TGTGCCAGCAGCCAACAACTAGCGGGAGGCACCGGGGAGCTGTTTTTT.

The chain joins TRBV19 to TRBJ2-5; maybe TRBD2 (6 bases). This CDR3 comprises 14 residues. Per germline, CDR1 LNHDA and CDR2 SQIVND (reference sequence). V dropped 6 bases and J dropped 4 bases, with 15 bases sitting between them. Written as DNA, the CDR3 is TGTGCCAGTAGCCACCGGGACTCGAGAGAGACCCAGTACTTC. Its protein product is CASSHRDSRETQYF.

This clone appeared a few times. The same CDR3 is also encoded by other DNA sequences in this sample. The CDR3 DNA is TGTGCCAGCAGCTTAGAGGAGGGACAGCCCCAGCATTTT. It encodes CASSLEEGQPQHF. The J gene is TRBJ1-5, the V gene TRBV11-3, with no clear D. The CDR3 runs to 13 residues. With 0 bases removed from V and 7 bases from J, the gap between germline ends came to 7 bases. Looked up from germline, CDR1 is SGHNT and CDR2 is YENEEA.

A few counts support this clone. The rearrangement links TRBV12-5 to TRBJ2-1; TRBD2 aligns across 11 bases. CDR3 length: 16 amino acids. Trimming took 7 bases from V and 8 from J; bases not matched to a gene: 13. Per the germline V gene, CDR1 is LGHNT and CDR2 is FRNRAP. The CDR3 sequence: CASAAASGGKRDEQFF. DNA of the CDR3: TGTGCTAGTGCAGCAGCTAGCGGGGGGAAGAGGGATGAGCAGTTCTTC.

This clone was counted only a few times. J is TRBJ1-1 and V is TRBV6-6; D perhaps matches TRBD1 (6 bases). The CDR3 runs to 14 residues. Germline V lookup: CDR1 MNHNY, CDR2 SVGAGI (reference sequence). V lost 5 bases and J lost 3, with 13 bases in between. CDR3 DNA: TGTGCCAGCAGTATAGGGGGTGGGGACACTGAAGCTTTCTTT. Translated: CASSIGGGDTEAFF.

This chain's CDR3 is CASSPGGLPINEQFF. CDR3 in DNA: TGTGCCAGCAGCCCCGGCGGACTCCCTATCAATGAGCAGTTCTTC. The gene calls are TRBV7-3 and TRBJ2-1; perhaps TRBD2 as D (5 bases). Germline loops: CDR1 SGHTA, CDR2 FQGTGA. The CDR3 has 15 amino acids. The V end lost 5 bases, the J end lost 6 bases, and 17 bases lay between the germline ends.

The J gene is TRBJ1-5, the V gene TRBV23-1, with 7 bases aligning to TRBD1. TRBV23-1 is an ORF, and what it does is uncertain. V was pared by 7 bases and J by 6 bases, with 15 bases of the junction left unmatched. The CDR3 sequence is 16 residues long. Here the CDR3 DNA reads TGCGCCAGCACCCCGACAGGGAGTAACCCTCCTCAGCCCCAGCATTTT. This encodes CASTPTGSNPPQPQHF.

The J gene is TRBJ2-3, the V gene TRBV18, with a tentative D call TRBD1 (6 bases). Germline lookup yields CDR1 KGHSH and CDR2 LQKENI. V was clipped by 5 bases and J by 5 bases, with 11 bases between them. CDR3 length: 13 residues. CDR3 nucleotide sequence: TGTGCCAGCTCAGTGAACAGGGAAGATACGCAGTATTTT. It yields the protein CASSVNREDTQYF. Together with reference TRBV18 and TRBJ2-3, the CDR3 gives the full variable domain: NAGVMQNPRHLVRRRGQEARLRCSPMKGHSHVYWYRQLPEEGLKFMVYLQKENIIDESGMPKERFSAEFPKEGPSILRIQQVVRGDSAAYFCASSVNREDTQYFGPGTRLTVL.